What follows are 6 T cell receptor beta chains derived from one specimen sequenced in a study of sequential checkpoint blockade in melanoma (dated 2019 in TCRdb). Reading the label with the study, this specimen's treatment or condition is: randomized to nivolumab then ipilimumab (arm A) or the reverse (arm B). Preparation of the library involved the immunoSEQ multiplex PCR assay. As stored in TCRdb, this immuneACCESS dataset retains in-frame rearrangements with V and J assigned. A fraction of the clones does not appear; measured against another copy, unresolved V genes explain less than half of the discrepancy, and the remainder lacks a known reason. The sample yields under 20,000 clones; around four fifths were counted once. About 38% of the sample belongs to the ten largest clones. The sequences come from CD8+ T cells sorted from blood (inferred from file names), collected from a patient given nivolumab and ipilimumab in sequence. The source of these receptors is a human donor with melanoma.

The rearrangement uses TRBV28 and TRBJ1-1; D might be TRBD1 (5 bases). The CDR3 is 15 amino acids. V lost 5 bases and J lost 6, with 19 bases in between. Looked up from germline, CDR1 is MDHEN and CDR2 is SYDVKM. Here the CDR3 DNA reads TGTGCCAGCAGTCTCCACAGGAGGGACGGGGCTGAAGCTTTCTTT. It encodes CASSLHRRDGAEAFF.

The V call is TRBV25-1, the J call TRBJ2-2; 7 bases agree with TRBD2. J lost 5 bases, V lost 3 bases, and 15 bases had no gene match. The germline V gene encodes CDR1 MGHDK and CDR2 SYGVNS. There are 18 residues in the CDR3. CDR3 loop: CASSDVQGGRRLTGELFF. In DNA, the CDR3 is TGTGCCAGCAGTGATGTTCAAGGCGGGAGAAGGTTAACCGGGGAGCTGTTTTTT.

CDR3 coding DNA: TGTGCCAGCAGCCAGCTAGCGACCCTTACCGGGGAGCTGTTTTTT. It specifies CASSQLATLTGELFF. V is TRBV2 and J is TRBJ2-2; D is perhaps TRBD2 (6 bases). Trimming took 6 bases from V and 5 from J, leaving 16 bases between them. The CDR3 is made up of 15 amino acids. Per germline, CDR1 SNHLY and CDR2 FYNNEI.

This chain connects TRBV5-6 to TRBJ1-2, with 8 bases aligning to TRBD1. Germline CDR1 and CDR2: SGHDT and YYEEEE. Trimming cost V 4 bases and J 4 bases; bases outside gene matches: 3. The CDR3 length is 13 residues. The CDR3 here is CASSPGGGYGYTF. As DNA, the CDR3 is TGTGCCAGCAGCCCAGGGGGCGGCTATGGCTACACCTTC.

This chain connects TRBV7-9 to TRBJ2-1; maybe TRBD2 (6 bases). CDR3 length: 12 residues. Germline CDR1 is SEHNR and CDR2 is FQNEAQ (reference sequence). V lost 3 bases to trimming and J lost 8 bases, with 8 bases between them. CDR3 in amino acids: CASSLAGHEQFF. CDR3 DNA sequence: TGTGCCAGCAGCTTGGCGGGGCATGAGCAGTTCTTC.

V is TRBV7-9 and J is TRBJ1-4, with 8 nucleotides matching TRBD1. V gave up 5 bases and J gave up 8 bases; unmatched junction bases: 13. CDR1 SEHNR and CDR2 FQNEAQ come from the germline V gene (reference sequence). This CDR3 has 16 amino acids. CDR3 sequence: CASSPKSGTGKEKLFF. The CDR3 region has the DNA TGTGCCAGCAGCCCAAAATCCGGGACAGGAAAAGAAAAACTGTTTTTT.